This TCR beta chain was documented in a study of human T cells and chemical hapten exposure. Study at large: Patch tests applied 0.01% DPC to the upper back, read at 6 days. Findings and caveats of the study: Expanded TCRs clustered into significantly more large CDR3 similarity groups than controls, the analysis revealed.

MiXCR, applied by TCRdb to the RACE reads, yields one record per CDR3 protein. The sample records about 57,000 distinct CDR3 sequences, approximately 9.3% being singletons. Many counts were recorded for this clonotype. Its specificity is unknown. This CDR3 has 10 residues. Trimming removed 6 bases at V and 1 base at J, with 0 bases between. Germline V gene data show CDR1 as MDHEN and CDR2 as SYDVKM. The time point: patch test 1, 2 weeks after DPC sensitization. Treatment in this sample: therapeutic diphenylcyclopropenone sensitization with weekly scalp DPC. The sample was whole blood, taken in connection with sensitization to the hapten diphenylcyclopropenone (DPC). The chain uses TRBV28 and TRBJ2-5; D not resolved. The TCR sequence derives from a woman aged 40 to 49 with alopecia areata. Some clones in this sample may be carry-over from other donors' samples. The CDR3 is CASSQETQYF. CDR3 DNA sequence: TGTGCCAGCAGCCAAGAGACCCAGTACTTC.